Listed here are 2 T cell receptor beta chains from one sample, sequenced in a study of somatic mutations in cytotoxic T cells in rheumatoid arthritis. Repertoires were generated with immunoSEQ multiplex PCR, while TCRdb's copy carries only in-frame clones and drops some. The profile shows some 10,000 clones, around three quarters of them singletons. The sample consisted of CD8+ T cells sorted from blood. These TCRs come from a man in his sixties in good health.

This sequence joins TRBV7-9 and TRBJ2-1, with a possible D match to TRBD1 (5 bases). Trimming took 0 bases from V and 7 from J, leaving 10 bases between them. Looked up from germline, CDR1 is SEHNR and CDR2 is FQNEAQ (reference sequence). The CDR3 runs to 14 residues. The CDR3 bases are TGTGCCAGCAGCTTAGCCTTGACAGATAATGAGCAGTTCTTC. It yields the protein CASSLALTDNEQFF.

This sequence joins TRBV11-1 and TRBJ1-1; 7 nucleotides agree with TRBD1. With 4 bases clipped from V and 10 bases from J, the junction kept 3 bases outside the gene matches. CDR1 is SGHAT and CDR2 is FQDESV in the germline V gene (reference sequence). The CDR3 runs to 11 residues. The chain's CDR3 is CASSYRGIAFF. DNA for the CDR3: TGTGCCAGCAGCTACAGGGGAATAGCTTTCTTT.